This note documents a single TCR beta chain sequence. These data originate in a study of glioma-infiltrating T cells after dendritic cell vaccination. Study-wide background: Treatment, given 2003 to 2012, was autologous tumor lysate-pulsed dendritic cell vaccination.

The germline CDR1 and CDR2 sequences are LNHDA and SQIVND (reference sequence). The CDR3 has 15 residues. The germline V and J ends were trimmed by 6 bases and 3 bases, with 15 bases remaining between them. Assay: immunoSEQ multiplex PCR; the TCRdb copy retains only in-frame clones and omits some. The sample includes 40,000 to 60,000 clones, roughly 87% of them seen just once. Isocitrate dehydrogenase mutation was absent in all glioblastoma patients. PBMC were collected before vaccination, two weeks after the third vaccination, and at progression. This chain connects TRBV19 to TRBJ2-1; D remains ambiguous. The material sequenced was blood, taken before dendritic cell vaccination. The receptor was isolated from a human donor with glioblastoma. CDR3: CASRSARQNYNEQFF. The CDR3 DNA follows: TGTGCCAGTAGATCGGCGAGGCAAAACTACAATGAGCAGTTCTTC.